Each of the 22 T cell receptor beta chains below was sequenced from the same sample in a study of response to subunit inactivated influenza vaccine. From the RT-PCR reads, TCRdb called clonotypes with MiXCR, one entry per CDR3 protein. This sample yields 650,000 or so distinct CDR3 sequences, of which around 15% are seen a single time; approximately 7.6% belongs to the top ten. The sequences come from PBMCs from blood, collected 14 to 15 days before vaccination. All receptors come from a man in his fifties who received an inactivated influenza vaccine.

V gene TRBV27 combines with J gene TRBJ2-5; D is uncertain. Trimming cost V 3 bases and J 1 base, with 12 bases left between them. The CDR3 runs 15 residues. Germline V gives CDR1 MNHEY, CDR2 SMNVEV (reference sequence). CDR3 region: CASSLRLEFQETQYF. In DNA form, the CDR3 reads TGTGCCAGCAGTTTGCGGCTCGAATTCCAAGAGACCCAGTACTTC.

The genes are TRBV12-3 or TRBV12-4 and TRBJ2-3; D is perhaps TRBD1 (6 bases). V lost 6 bases and J 2 bases, leaving 9 bases between the germline ends. The CDR3 runs 13 residues. The CDR3: CASRGGTTDTQYF. The CDR3 nucleotides are TGTGCCAGCAGAGGGGGAACCACAGATACGCAGTATTTT.

About this clonotype itself: Germline and junction disagree at one end, which may indicate a read error. The rearrangement joins TRBV7-7 to TRBJ1-1; TRBD1 might be the D (5 bases). Germline V gives CDR1 SSHAT, CDR2 FNYEAQ (reference sequence). This CDR3 is 13 amino acids long. CDR3 residues: CASSARGGTEASF. The DNA of the CDR3 is TGTGCTAGCAGCGCAAGGGGAGGGACTGAAGCTTCCTTT.

The V call is TRBV4-2, the J call TRBJ2-7; D assignment may be TRBD1 or TRBD2 (5 bases each). Trimming stripped 1 base from V and 3 bases from J, with 7 bases between. Looked up from germline, CDR1 is LGHNA and CDR2 is YNFKEQ. There are 13 residues in the CDR3. The CDR3: CASSQGGFYEQYF. The CDR3 nucleotides read TGTGCCAGCAGCCAAGGGGGGTTCTACGAGCAGTACTTC.

This clonotype was recorded at least ten times. Germline and junction disagree at one end, which may indicate a read error. The V and J genes are TRBV27 and TRBJ2-7; 9 bases match TRBD1. From germline, CDR1 is MNHEY and CDR2 SMNVEV (reference sequence). This CDR3 comprises 14 residues. For the CDR3, the DNA is TGCGCCAGCAGCCCAAGGACAGGGGCCTACGAGCAGTACTTC. It translates to CASSPRTGAYEQYF.

The rearrangement joins TRBV13 to TRBJ2-7; TRBD1 aligns across 10 bases. Per the germline V gene, CDR1 is PRHDT and CDR2 is FYEKMQ (reference sequence). Germline trimming cut 5 bases from V and 6 bases from J; bases unmatched to any gene: 4. The CDR3 covers 13 residues. CDR3 residues: CASSAGQGFEQYF. In DNA, the CDR3 is TGTGCCAGCAGCGCGGGACAGGGGTTCGAGCAGTACTTC.

This clonotype was picked up a small number of times. The J gene is TRBJ1-1, the V gene TRBV2; D perhaps matches TRBD1 (5 bases). The CDR3 extends over 13 amino acids. V was trimmed by 5 bases and J by 7 bases, leaving 14 bases between them. Looked up from germline, CDR1 is SNHLY and CDR2 is FYNNEI. The CDR3 nucleotides are TGTGCCAGCAGTCCCCGGTTGGGGGATGAAGCTTTCTTT. Amino acid sequence: CASSPRLGDEAFF. The entire variable domain, with the rest obtained from reference TRBV2 and TRBJ1-1, is as follows: EPEVTQTPSHQVTQMGQEVILRCVPISNHLYFYWYRQILGQKVEFLVSFYNNEISEKSEIFDDQFSVERPDGSNFTLKIRSTKLEDSAMYFCASSPRLGDEAFFGQGTRLTVV.

This clonotype was observed a handful of times. V and J are TRBV4-3 and TRBJ2-2, with TRBD2 matching over 8 bases. V shed 0 bases, J shed 6 bases, and the junction held 9 bases outside the gene matches. This CDR3 has 17 amino acids. Germline loops: CDR1 LGHNA, CDR2 YSLEER. This chain's CDR3 is CASSQDTSGRAPGELFF. The CDR3 DNA reads as TGCGCCAGCAGCCAAGATACTAGCGGTCGAGCGCCCGGGGAGCTGTTTTTT.

V usage is TRBV27 and J usage is TRBJ2-3; 10 nucleotides align to TRBD2. In germline, CDR1 is MNHEY, CDR2 SMNVEV (reference sequence). Trimming removed 6 bases from V and 5 bases from J; junction bases left unmatched: 8. This CDR3 is built from 15 residues. CDR3 amino acids: CASSEERGGRDTQYF. CDR3 coding DNA: TGTGCCAGCAGCGAAGAGCGGGGGGGCAGAGATACGCAGTATTTT.

This clonotype appeared a few times. The gene calls are TRBV2 and TRBJ2-1; 10 bases align to TRBD1. The J segment lost 8 bases and the V segment lost 5 bases, leaving 9 bases of the junction unmatched. The CDR3 consists of 15 residues. In germline, CDR1 is SNHLY, CDR2 FYNNEI. This CDR3 is CASSYRDRGLDEQFF. In DNA, the CDR3 is TGTGCCAGCAGTTACCGGGACAGGGGTTTAGATGAGCAGTTCTTC.

This clonotype was counted ten times or more. The V and J genes are TRBV20-1 and TRBJ2-1, with 7 bases aligning to TRBD1. Germline CDR1 and CDR2: DFQATT and SNEGSKA (reference sequence). J gave up 7 bases and V 6 bases, and 12 bases lay outside the gene matches. CDR3 length equals 14 residues. The CDR3 protein is CSAPARGRINEQFF. CDR3 coding DNA: TGCAGTGCACCCGCGAGGGGGCGGATTAATGAGCAGTTCTTC.

This clonotype was seen a handful of times. The V gene is TRBV7-3, the J gene TRBJ2-7; 7 bases map to TRBD1. V lost 2 bases and J lost 5; bases outside the gene matches: 12. There are 16 residues in the CDR3. From germline, CDR1 is SGHTA and CDR2 FQGTGA. CDR3 nucleotides: TGTGCCAGCAGCTTATTAGTAGGGGGCGCAATTGACGAGCAGTACTTC. Protein product: CASSLLVGGAIDEQYF.

The J gene is TRBJ2-1, the V gene TRBV3-1, with 7 bases identical to TRBD2. The germline V gene has CDR1 LGHDT and CDR2 YNNKEL (reference sequence). The J segment lost 8 bases and the V segment lost 8 bases, leaving 9 bases of the junction unmatched. The CDR3 length is 13 residues. The CDR3 coding sequence is TGTGCCAGCTCCCGGCAGGGAGGGTATGAGCAGTTCTTC. Its translation is CASSRQGGYEQFF.

The sample holds a few counts of this clonotype. V is TRBV5-1 and J is TRBJ2-2; 8 nucleotides line up with TRBD1. CDR1 and CDR2 (germline): SGHRS, YFSETQ. This CDR3 region has 14 residues. Trimming removed 4 bases from V and 4 bases from J; junction bases left unmatched: 3. The CDR3 nucleotides are TGCGCCAGCAGCAAGGGGACAGGCACCGGGGAGCTGTTTTTT. Residues: CASSKGTGTGELFF.

The chain carries TRBV3-1 and TRBJ2-3, with 12 bases that match TRBD1. CDR1 and CDR2 (germline): LGHDT, YNNKEL (reference sequence). V gave up 4 bases and J gave up 1 base; unmatched junction bases: 12. The CDR3 totals 19 residues. The CDR3 nucleotides read TGTGCCAGCAGCCCGGGGACAGGGGGCGCCTGGGGTGGCACAGATACGCAGTATTTT. This sequence encodes CASSPGTGGAWGGTDTQYF.

The chain employs TRBV11-2 and TRBJ2-1; 7 bases match TRBD2. V was clipped by 0 bases and J by 8 bases; unmatched bases: 7. The CDR3 totals 15 residues. CDR1 and CDR2 (germline): SGHAT, FQNNGV. The CDR3 protein is CASSLDPSGADEQFF. DNA of the CDR3: TGTGCCAGCAGCTTAGATCCCAGCGGGGCGGATGAGCAGTTCTTC.

In this sample, this clonotype turned up a few times. The chain has TRBV29-1 and TRBJ2-1; 7 bases are shared with TRBD2. This CDR3 region has 12 residues. V trimming: 8 bases; J trimming: 12 bases; junction bases outside the gene matches: 13. Germline CDR1 SQVTM, CDR2 ANQGSEA. CDR3 nucleotides: TGCAGCCAAGGGTTGGGCGGGGGTGTGCAGTTCTTC. It codes for CSQGLGGGVQFF.

This chain joins TRBV7-2 and TRBJ2-7; the match to TRBD2 covers 11 bases. J lost 2 bases, V lost 4 bases, and 10 bases had no gene match. Germline V gene data show CDR1 as SGHTA and CDR2 as FQGNSA. This CDR3 region has 17 residues. The CDR3 region is CASSWGPALAGAYEQYF. Here the CDR3 DNA reads TGTGCCAGCAGCTGGGGGCCTGCACTAGCGGGAGCCTACGAGCAGTACTTC.

V gene TRBV6-2 or TRBV6-3 combines with J gene TRBJ2-7; no firm D call. Germline CDR1 is MNHEY and CDR2 is SVGEGT. The length of the CDR3 is 14 residues. V was trimmed by 7 bases and J by 0 bases, leaving 13 bases between them. CDR3 residues: CASTKPRSSYEQYF. The CDR3 coding sequence is TGTGCCAGCACCAAGCCGAGGAGCTCCTACGAGCAGTACTTC.

The V and J genes are TRBV12-3 or TRBV12-4 and TRBJ2-7; D may correspond to TRBD1 or TRBD2 (6 bases each). Deletions cut 6 bases from V and 6 bases from J, with 15 bases between. CDR3 length: 13 residues. CDR3: CASSPTGTGEQYF. The CDR3 DNA reads as TGTGCCAGCAGCCCAACAGGGACTGGCGAGCAGTACTTC.

This clonotype was observed many times. The V call is TRBV20-1, the J call TRBJ2-1, with 8 bases matching TRBD2. Germline CDR1 reads DFQATT; CDR2 reads SNEGSKA (reference sequence). This CDR3 has 16 amino acids. Trimming took 6 bases from V and 4 from J; bases not matched to a gene: 14. In nucleotides, the CDR3 is TGCAGTGCCCCCGCTCCGGGGGGGGCCAGGTACAATGAGCAGTTCTTC. It translates to CSAPAPGGARYNEQFF.

This clonotype was picked up many times. This chain uses TRBV5-1 with TRBJ2-5, with a tentative D call TRBD2 (5 bases). The V gene lost 4 bases and the J gene lost 2 bases, with 12 bases spanning the gap. Germline CDR1 reads SGHRS; CDR2 reads YFSETQ. This CDR3 has 14 residues. The CDR3 sequence: CASSPLSGQETQYF. CDR3 coding DNA: TGCGCCAGCAGCCCCCTTTCGGGGCAAGAGACCCAGTACTTC.